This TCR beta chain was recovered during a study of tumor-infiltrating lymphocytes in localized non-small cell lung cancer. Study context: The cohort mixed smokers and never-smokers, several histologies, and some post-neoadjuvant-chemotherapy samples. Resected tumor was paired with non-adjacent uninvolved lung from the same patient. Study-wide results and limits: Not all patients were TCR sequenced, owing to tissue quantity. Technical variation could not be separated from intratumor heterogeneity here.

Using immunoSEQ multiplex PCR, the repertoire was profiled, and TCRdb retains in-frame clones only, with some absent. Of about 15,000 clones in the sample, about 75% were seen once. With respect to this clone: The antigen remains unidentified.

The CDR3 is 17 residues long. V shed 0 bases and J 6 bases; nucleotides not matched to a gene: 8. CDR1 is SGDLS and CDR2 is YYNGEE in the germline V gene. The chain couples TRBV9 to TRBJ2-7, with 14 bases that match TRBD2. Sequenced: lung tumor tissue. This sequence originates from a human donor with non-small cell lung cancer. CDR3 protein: CASSVAGLAGGPVEQYF. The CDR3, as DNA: TGTGCCAGCAGCGTAGCAGGACTAGCGGGGGGCCCGGTCGAGCAGTACTTC. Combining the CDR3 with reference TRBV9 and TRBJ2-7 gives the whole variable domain DSGVTQTPKHLITATGQRVTLRCSPRSGDLSVYWYQQSLDQGLQFLIQYYNGEERAKGNILERFSAQQFPDLHSELNLSSLELGDSALYFCASSVAGLAGGPVEQYFGPGTRLTVT.